The entry that follows covers one T cell receptor beta chain sequence. Its antigen is not identified. This sample was included in a study of cytomegalovirus exposure and HLA in healthy donors. Assay: immunoSEQ multiplex PCR; the TCRdb copy retains only in-frame clones and omits some. The sample yields about 130,000 clones, roughly 90% seen once. Study findings and constraints: Overall, some 160 TCR beta chains were annotated as cytomegalovirus-associated. There were some public TCRs occurring in many donors, but most TCR sequences were rare.

CDR1 and CDR2 (germline): LNHNV, YYDKDF (reference sequence). Trimming shortened V by 0 bases and J by 10 bases, and 15 bases separated the two germline ends. CDR3 size: 14 residues. This sequence was found in a man aged 25-45 years in good health and CMV-seronegative. Sequenced: PBMCs. V usage is TRBV15 and J usage is TRBJ1-1, with a possible D match to TRBD1 (6 bases). CDR3 residues: CATSRDLGGRGAFF. CDR3 nucleotides: TGTGCCACCAGCAGAGATCTAGGGGGTCGTGGAGCTTTCTTT. Variable domain in full (rest from reference TRBV15 and TRBJ1-1): DAMVIQNPRYQVTQFGKPVTLSCSQTLNHNVMYWYQQKSSQAPKLLFHYYDKDFNNEADTPDNFQSRRPNTSFCFLDIRSPGLGDTAMYLCATSRDLGGRGAFFGQGTRLTVV.